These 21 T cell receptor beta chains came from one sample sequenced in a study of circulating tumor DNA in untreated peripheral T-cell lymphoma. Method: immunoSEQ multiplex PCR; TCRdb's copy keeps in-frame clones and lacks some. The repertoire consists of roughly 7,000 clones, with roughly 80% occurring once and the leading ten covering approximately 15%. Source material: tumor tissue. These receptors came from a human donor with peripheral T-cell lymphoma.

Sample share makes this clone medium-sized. The CDR3 spells CASSYQGLAYGYTF. CDR3 DNA sequence: TGTGCCAGCAGTTACCAGGGTTTAGCCTATGGCTACACCTTC. This chain links TRBV6-8 with TRBJ1-2; D might be TRBD1 (5 bases). V lost 2 bases and J lost 4, with 11 bases in between. Germline CDR1 MNHGY, CDR2 SAAAGT. The CDR3 extends over 14 amino acids.

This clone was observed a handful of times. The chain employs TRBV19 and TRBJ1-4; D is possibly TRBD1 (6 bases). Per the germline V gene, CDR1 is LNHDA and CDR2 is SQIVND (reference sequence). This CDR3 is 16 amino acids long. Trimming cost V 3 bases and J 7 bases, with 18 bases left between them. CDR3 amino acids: CASSIWLFGGGEKLFF. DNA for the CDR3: TGTGCCAGTAGTATTTGGCTCTTCGGAGGGGGTGAAAAACTGTTTTTT.

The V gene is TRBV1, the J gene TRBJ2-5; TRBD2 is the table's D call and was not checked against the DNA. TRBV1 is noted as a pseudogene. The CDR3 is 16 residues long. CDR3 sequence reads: CASSQGLRGAFMGQYF. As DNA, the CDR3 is TGCGCCAGCAGCCAAGGGTTACGGGGGGCGTTTATGGGCCAGTACTTC.

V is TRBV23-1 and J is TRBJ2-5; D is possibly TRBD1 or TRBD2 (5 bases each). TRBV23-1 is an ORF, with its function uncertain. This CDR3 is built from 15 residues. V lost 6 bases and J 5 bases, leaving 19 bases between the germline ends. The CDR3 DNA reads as TGCGCCAGCAGCTTGGGACCCACGAATATGGAGACCCAGTACTTC. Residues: CASSLGPTNMETQYF.

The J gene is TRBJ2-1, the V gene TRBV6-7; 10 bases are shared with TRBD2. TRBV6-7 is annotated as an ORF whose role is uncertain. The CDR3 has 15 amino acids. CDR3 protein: CVTARLAGSYNEQFF. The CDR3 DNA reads TGTGTCACAGCGAGACTAGCGGGTTCCTACAATGAGCAGTTCTTC.

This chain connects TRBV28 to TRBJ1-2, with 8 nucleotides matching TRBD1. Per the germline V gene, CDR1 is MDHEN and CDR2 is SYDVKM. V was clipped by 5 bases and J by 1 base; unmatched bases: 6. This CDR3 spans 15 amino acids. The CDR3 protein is CASSKRQGNNYGYTF. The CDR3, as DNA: TGTGCCAGCAGTAAACGACAGGGGAATAACTATGGCTACACCTTC.

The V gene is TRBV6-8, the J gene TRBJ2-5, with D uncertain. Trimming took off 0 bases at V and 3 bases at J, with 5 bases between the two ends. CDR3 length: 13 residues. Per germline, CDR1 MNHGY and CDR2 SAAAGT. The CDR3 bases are TGTGCCAGCAGTTACTCGCCAGAAGAGACCCAGTACTTC. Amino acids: CASSYSPEETQYF.

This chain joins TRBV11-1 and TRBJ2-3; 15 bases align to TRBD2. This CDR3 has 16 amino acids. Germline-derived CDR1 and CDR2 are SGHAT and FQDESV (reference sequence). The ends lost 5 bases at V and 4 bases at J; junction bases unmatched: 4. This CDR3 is CASSPRTSGRADTQYF. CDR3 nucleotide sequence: TGTGCCAGCAGCCCGCGGACTAGCGGGAGGGCAGATACGCAGTATTTT.

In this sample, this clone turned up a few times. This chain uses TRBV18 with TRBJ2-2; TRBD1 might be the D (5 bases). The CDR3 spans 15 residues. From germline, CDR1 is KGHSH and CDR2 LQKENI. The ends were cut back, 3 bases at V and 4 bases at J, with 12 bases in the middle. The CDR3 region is CASSPPGMGTGELFF. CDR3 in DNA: TGTGCCAGCTCACCTCCAGGGATGGGCACCGGGGAGCTGTTTTTT.

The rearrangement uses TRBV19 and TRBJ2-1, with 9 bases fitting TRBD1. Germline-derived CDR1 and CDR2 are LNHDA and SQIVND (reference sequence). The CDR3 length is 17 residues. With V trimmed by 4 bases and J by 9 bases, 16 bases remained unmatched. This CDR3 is CASSNLAGTGRLIEQFF. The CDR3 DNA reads TGTGCCAGTAGTAACTTAGCCGGGACAGGGAGGTTGATTGAGCAGTTCTTC. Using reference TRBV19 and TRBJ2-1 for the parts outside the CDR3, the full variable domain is DGGITQSPKYLFRKEGQNVTLSCEQNLNHDAMYWYRQDPGQGLRLIYYSQIVNDFQKGDIAEGYSVSREKKESFPLTVTSAQKNPTAFYLCASSNLAGTGRLIEQFFGPGTRLTVL.

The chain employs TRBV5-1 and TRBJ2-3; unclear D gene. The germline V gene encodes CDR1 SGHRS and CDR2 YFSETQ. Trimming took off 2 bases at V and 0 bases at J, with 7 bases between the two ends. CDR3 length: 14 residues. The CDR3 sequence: CASSLEQSTDTQYF. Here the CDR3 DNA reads TGCGCCAGCAGCTTAGAACAGAGCACAGATACGCAGTATTTT.

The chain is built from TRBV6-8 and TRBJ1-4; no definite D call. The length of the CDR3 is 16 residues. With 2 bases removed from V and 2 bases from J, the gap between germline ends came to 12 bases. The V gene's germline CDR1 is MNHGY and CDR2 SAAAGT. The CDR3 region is CASSYPSEGTNEKLFF. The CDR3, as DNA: TGTGCCAGCAGTTACCCGTCTGAGGGTACTAATGAAAAACTGTTTTTT.

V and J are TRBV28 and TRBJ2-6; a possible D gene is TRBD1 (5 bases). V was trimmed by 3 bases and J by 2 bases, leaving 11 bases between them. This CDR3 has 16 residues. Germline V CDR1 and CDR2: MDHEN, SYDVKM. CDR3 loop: CASSFTGLAGANVLTF. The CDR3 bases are TGTGCCAGCAGTTTCACAGGTTTGGCTGGGGCCAACGTCCTGACTTTC.

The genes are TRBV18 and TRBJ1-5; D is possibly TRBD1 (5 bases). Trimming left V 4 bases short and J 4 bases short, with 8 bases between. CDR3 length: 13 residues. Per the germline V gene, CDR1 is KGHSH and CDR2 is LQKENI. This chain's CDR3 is CASSRGENQPQHF. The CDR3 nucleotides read TGTGCCAGCTCACGGGGGGAGAATCAGCCCCAGCATTTT.

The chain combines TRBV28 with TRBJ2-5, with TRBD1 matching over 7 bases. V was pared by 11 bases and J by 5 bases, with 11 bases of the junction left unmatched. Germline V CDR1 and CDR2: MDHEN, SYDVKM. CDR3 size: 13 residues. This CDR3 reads CASRDSSTETQYF. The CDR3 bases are TGTGCCTCCCGGGACAGTTCTACCGAGACCCAGTACTTC.

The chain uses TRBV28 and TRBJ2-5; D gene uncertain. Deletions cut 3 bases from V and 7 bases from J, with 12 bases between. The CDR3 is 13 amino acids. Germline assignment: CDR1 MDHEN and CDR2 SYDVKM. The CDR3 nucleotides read TGTGCCAGCAGTTTGTTACCGGTGGGGACCCAGTACTTC. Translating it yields CASSLLPVGTQYF.

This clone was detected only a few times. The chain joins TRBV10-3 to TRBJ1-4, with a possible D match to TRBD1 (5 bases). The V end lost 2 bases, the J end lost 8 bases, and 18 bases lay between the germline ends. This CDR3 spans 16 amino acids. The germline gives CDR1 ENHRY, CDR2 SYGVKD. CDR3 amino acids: CAISEPGEGREEKLFF. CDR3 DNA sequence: TGTGCCATCAGTGAGCCGGGTGAGGGGCGCGAAGAAAAACTGTTTTTT.

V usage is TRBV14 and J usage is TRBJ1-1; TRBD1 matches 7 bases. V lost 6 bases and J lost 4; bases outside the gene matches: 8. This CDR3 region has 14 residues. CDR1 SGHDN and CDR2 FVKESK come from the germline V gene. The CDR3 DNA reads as TGTGCCAGCAGGCGACAGGGAAGTGTCACTGAAGCTTTCTTT. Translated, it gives CASRRQGSVTEAFF.

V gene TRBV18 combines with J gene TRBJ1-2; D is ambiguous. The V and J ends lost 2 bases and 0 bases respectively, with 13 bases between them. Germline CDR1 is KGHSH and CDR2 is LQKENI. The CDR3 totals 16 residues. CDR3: CASSPVRPLANYGYTF. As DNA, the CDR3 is TGTGCCAGCTCACCAGTGAGGCCCTTAGCTAACTATGGCTACACCTTC.

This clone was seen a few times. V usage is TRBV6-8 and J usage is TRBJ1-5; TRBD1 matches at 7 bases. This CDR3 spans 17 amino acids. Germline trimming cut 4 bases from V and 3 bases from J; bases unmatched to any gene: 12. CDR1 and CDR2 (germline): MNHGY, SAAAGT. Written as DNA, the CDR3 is TGTGCCAGCAGTTTAATCCAACAGGGGTTTAACAATCAGCCCCAGCATTTT. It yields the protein CASSLIQQGFNNQPQHF.

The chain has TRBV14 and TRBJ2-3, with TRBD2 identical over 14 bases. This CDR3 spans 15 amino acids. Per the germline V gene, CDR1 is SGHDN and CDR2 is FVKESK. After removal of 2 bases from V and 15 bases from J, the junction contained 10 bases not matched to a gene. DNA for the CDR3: TGTGCCAGCAGCCAAAAAACCGGGACTAGCGGGAGTTATTATTTT. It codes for CASSQKTGTSGSYYF.